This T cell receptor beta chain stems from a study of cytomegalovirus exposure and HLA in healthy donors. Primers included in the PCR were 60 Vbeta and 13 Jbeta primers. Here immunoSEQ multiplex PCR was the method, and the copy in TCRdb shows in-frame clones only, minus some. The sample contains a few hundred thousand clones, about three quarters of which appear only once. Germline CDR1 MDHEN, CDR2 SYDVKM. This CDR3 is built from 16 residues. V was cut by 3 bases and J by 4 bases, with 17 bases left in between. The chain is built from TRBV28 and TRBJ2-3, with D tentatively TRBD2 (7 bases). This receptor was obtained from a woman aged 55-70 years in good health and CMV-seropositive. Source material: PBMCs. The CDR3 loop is CASSLGVGGGADTQYF. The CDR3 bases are TGTGCCAGCAGTTTGGGGGTAGGGGGGGGTGCAGATACGCAGTATTTT. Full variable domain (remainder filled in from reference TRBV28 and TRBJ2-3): DVKVTQSSRYLVKRTGEKVFLECVQDMDHENMFWYRQDPGLGLRLIYFSYDVKMKEKGDIPEGYSVSREKKERFSLILESASTNQTSMYLCASSLGVGGGADTQYFGPGTRLTVL.